This TCR beta chain was identified during a study of tumor and adjacent non-tumor tissue in lung cancer. Study at large: Patients were aged about 31 to 85, about 10 men and roughly 5 women, stage I to III. Study findings and constraints: Tumor repertoires had a smaller top 100 clone share than normal lung. Tumor TCR diversity, when higher, was linked to shorter survival. Compared with tumor, normal lung showed significantly lower TCR diversity.

The CDR3 runs to 13 residues. The V gene lost 0 bases and the J gene lost 12 bases, with 13 bases spanning the gap. CDR1 is SGHAT, CDR2 FQNNGV, per germline. The template was RNA from unsorted bulk tissue. Note on this clonotype: Its antigen remains unknown.

TCRbeta libraries were built with three rounds of nested PCR, modified from ARM-PCR. MiXCR was run by TCRdb on the multiplex PCR reads, yielding one entry per CDR3 protein. Of 60,000 to 95,000 distinct CDR3 sequences in the sample, roughly 80% were seen once. The receptor's source is a woman aged 45-65 years with non-small cell lung cancer. The V gene is TRBV11-2, the J gene TRBJ2-3; tentative D call: TRBD1 (7 bases). The material sequenced was lung tumor tissue. CDR3 nucleotides: TGTGCCAGCAGCTTAGACAGGGGGGATATACAGTATTTT. Protein sequence: CASSLDRGDIQYF.